The TCR beta chain described here comes from a study of cytomegalovirus exposure and HLA in healthy donors. Comments on this clone: Its antigen remains unknown.

It was with 60 Vbeta and 13 Jbeta primers that the PCR ran. The table came from immunoSEQ multiplex PCR; TCRdb's copy has only in-frame clones and leaves some out. The table has more than 110,000 clones, about 80% seen once. General study findings and limits: Looking again later, the authors saw that most CMV-associated TCR beta chains seemed HLA-restricted. When analyzed later, a missense DCLRE1C variant was found to be linked to TCR beta V- and J-gene trimming.

Trimming cost V 9 bases and J 4 bases; bases outside gene matches: 7. Germline CDR1 and CDR2: SNHLY and FYNNEI. The CDR3 has 13 residues. The chain joins TRBV2 to TRBJ2-7; 9 bases map to TRBD1. This clonotype was obtained from a male donor in good health and CMV-seropositive. The source material was PBMCs. In DNA form, the CDR3 reads TGTGCCAGTATTGGACAGGGGCTATACGAGCAGTACTTC. Encoded protein: CASIGQGLYEQYF.